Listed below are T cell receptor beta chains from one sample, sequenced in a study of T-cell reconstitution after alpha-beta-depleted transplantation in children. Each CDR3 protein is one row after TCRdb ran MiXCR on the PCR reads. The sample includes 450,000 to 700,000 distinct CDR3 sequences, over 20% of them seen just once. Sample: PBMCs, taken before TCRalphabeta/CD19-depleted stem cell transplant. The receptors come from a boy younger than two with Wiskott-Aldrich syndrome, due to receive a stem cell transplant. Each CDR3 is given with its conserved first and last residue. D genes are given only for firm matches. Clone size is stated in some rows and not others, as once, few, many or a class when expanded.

cdr3_aa: CASSGQGIDTQYF
cdr3_nt: TGTGCCAGCAGCGGACAGGGCATAGATACGCAGTATTTT
d_call: TRBD1
v_call: TRBV6-1
clone_size: NA
j_call: TRBJ2-3

cdr3_aa: CASSSIAGGGETQYF
cdr3_nt: TGTGCCAGCAGCTCCATAGCGGGAGGAGGAGAGACCCAGTACTTC
d_call: TRBD2
v_call: TRBV5-5
clone_size: NA
j_call: TRBJ2-5

cdr3_aa: CASTPTNAYNEQFF
cdr3_nt: TGTGCCAGCACCCCGACAAACGCCTACAATGAGCAGTTCTTC
d_call: NA
v_call: TRBV6-1
clone_size: few
j_call: TRBJ2-1

cdr3_aa: CASKSAGALGYGYTF
cdr3_nt: TGCGCCAGCAAGAGTGCAGGGGCGCTGGGCTATGGCTACACCTTC
d_call: NA
v_call: TRBV5-1
clone_size: NA
j_call: TRBJ1-2

cdr3_aa: CASCRTGTGGELFF
cdr3_nt: TGTGCCAGCTGCCGGACGGGGACGGGCGGGGAGCTGTTTTTT
d_call: NA
v_call: TRBV6-5
clone_size: NA
j_call: TRBJ2-2

cdr3_aa: CAWSVNQETQYF
cdr3_nt: TGTGCCTGGAGTGTTAACCAAGAGACCCAGTACTTC
d_call: NA
v_call: TRBV30
clone_size: few
j_call: TRBJ2-5

cdr3_aa: CSASLIGEQFF
cdr3_nt: TGCAGTGCTAGTTTAATAGGGGAGCAGTTCTTC
d_call: NA
v_call: TRBV20-1
clone_size: NA
j_call: TRBJ2-1

cdr3_aa: CASSLFRERYEQFF
cdr3_nt: TGTGCCAGCAGCTTGTTCCGGGAGAGGTATGAGCAGTTCTTC
d_call: NA
v_call: TRBV5-6
clone_size: NA
j_call: TRBJ2-1

cdr3_aa: CSAPDRASGTNTQYF
cdr3_nt: TGCAGTGCCCCAGACCGGGCTAGCGGGACGAATACGCAGTATTTT
d_call: TRBD2
v_call: TRBV20-1
clone_size: few
j_call: TRBJ2-3

cdr3_aa: CSARPIIGDYEQYF
cdr3_nt: TGCAGTGCTAGACCGATTATAGGGGACTACGAGCAGTACTTC
d_call: NA
v_call: TRBV20-1
clone_size: few
j_call: TRBJ2-7

cdr3_aa: CASSPLGKGLYNEQFF
cdr3_nt: TGTGCCAGCAGTCCCCTCGGGAAGGGTCTCTACAATGAGCAGTTCTTC
d_call: NA
v_call: TRBV12-3/TRBV12-4
clone_size: few
j_call: TRBJ2-1

cdr3_aa: CASSSPGQHSYNEQFF
cdr3_nt: TGTGCCAGCAGTTCCCCCGGCCAGCACTCCTACAATGAGCAGTTCTTC
d_call: NA
v_call: TRBV12-3/TRBV12-4
clone_size: NA
j_call: TRBJ2-1

cdr3_aa: CCGSRDSYEQYF
cdr3_nt: TGCTGTGGGAGCCGGGACTCCTACGAGCAGTACTTC
d_call: NA
v_call: TRBV20-1
clone_size: NA
j_call: TRBJ2-7

cdr3_aa: CAWGRSYNSPLHF
cdr3_nt: TGTGCTTGGGGTCGCTCCTATAATTCACCCCTCCACTTT
d_call: NA
v_call: TRBV30
clone_size: few
j_call: TRBJ1-6

cdr3_aa: CSASHSNYGYTF
cdr3_nt: TGCAGTGCTAGTCACAGTAACTATGGCTACACCTTC
d_call: NA
v_call: TRBV20-1
clone_size: few
j_call: TRBJ1-2

cdr3_aa: CASSLVQSHISYNEQFF
cdr3_nt: TGTGCCAGCAGCTTGGTACAGTCTCACATCTCCTACAATGAGCAGTTCTTC
d_call: NA
v_call: TRBV7-2
clone_size: few
j_call: TRBJ2-1

cdr3_aa: CASSGSSGSPYEQYF
cdr3_nt: TGCGCCAGCAGCGGTTCTAGCGGGAGCCCCTACGAGCAGTACTTC
d_call: TRBD2
v_call: TRBV5-1
clone_size: NA
j_call: TRBJ2-7

cdr3_aa: CSAAGDSTDTQYF
cdr3_nt: TGCAGCGCTGCGGGAGACAGCACAGATACGCAGTATTTT
d_call: TRBD2
v_call: TRBV29-1
clone_size: NA
j_call: TRBJ2-3

cdr3_aa: CAISESRPSYEQYF
cdr3_nt: TGTGCCATCAGTGAGTCTAGGCCGTCCTACGAGCAGTACTTC
d_call: NA
v_call: TRBV10-3
clone_size: NA
j_call: TRBJ2-7

cdr3_aa: CASTRHEQYF
cdr3_nt: TGTGCCAGCACCAGGCACGAGCAGTACTTC
d_call: NA
v_call: TRBV12-3/TRBV12-4
clone_size: NA
j_call: TRBJ2-7

cdr3_aa: CASSLEGRSQPQHF
cdr3_nt: TGCGCCAGCAGCTTGGAGGGCAGGAGTCAGCCCCAGCATTTT
d_call: NA
v_call: TRBV5-1
clone_size: NA
j_call: TRBJ1-5

cdr3_aa: CASSYSGRPEETQYF
cdr3_nt: TGTGCCAGCAGCTATAGCGGGAGGCCCGAGGAGACCCAGTACTTC
d_call: TRBD2
v_call: TRBV7-9
clone_size: few
j_call: TRBJ2-5

cdr3_aa: CASSGGTESYEQYF
cdr3_nt: TGCGCCAGCAGCGGGGGGACGGAGTCCTACGAGCAGTACTTC
d_call: NA
v_call: TRBV5-1
clone_size: NA
j_call: TRBJ2-7

cdr3_aa: CASSLNGGEEQPQHF
cdr3_nt: TGCGCCAGCAGCTTGAACGGGGGCGAAGAACAGCCCCAGCATTTT
d_call: NA
v_call: TRBV5-1
clone_size: NA
j_call: TRBJ1-5

cdr3_aa: CASRSDVGWEANVLTF
cdr3_nt: TGCGCCAGCAGATCTGACGTTGGGTGGGAGGCCAACGTCCTGACTTTC
d_call: NA
v_call: TRBV5-1
clone_size: few
j_call: TRBJ2-6

cdr3_aa: CASSQGGTLVEQYF
cdr3_nt: TGCGCCAGCAGCCAAGGGGGGACCCTAGTCGAGCAGTACTTC
d_call: NA
v_call: TRBV4-1
clone_size: NA
j_call: TRBJ2-7

cdr3_aa: CASSALGARSYNEQFF
cdr3_nt: TGCGCCAGCAGCGCCCTGGGCGCGCGATCCTACAATGAGCAGTTCTTC
d_call: NA
v_call: TRBV5-1
clone_size: few
j_call: TRBJ2-1

cdr3_aa: CASSEISRGRGHTDTQYF
cdr3_nt: TGTGCCAGCAGTGAAATATCCCGGGGCAGGGGACACACAGATACGCAGTATTTT
d_call: NA
v_call: TRBV2
clone_size: NA
j_call: TRBJ2-3

cdr3_aa: CAWTLGLSPEQFF
cdr3_nt: TGTGCCTGGACCCTGGGACTGTCTCCTGAGCAGTTCTTC
d_call: NA
v_call: TRBV30
clone_size: few
j_call: TRBJ2-1

cdr3_aa: CASSQGLSGNTIYF
cdr3_nt: TGTGCCAGCAGCCAGGGACTCTCTGGAAACACCATATATTTT
d_call: NA
v_call: TRBV7-9
clone_size: NA
j_call: TRBJ1-3

cdr3_aa: CAWYYQRGPLNYGYTF
cdr3_nt: TGTGCCTGGTACTACCAACGGGGCCCTCTTAACTATGGCTACACCTTC
d_call: NA
v_call: TRBV30
clone_size: NA
j_call: TRBJ1-2

cdr3_aa: CASSASNRAGVLGGEQYF
cdr3_nt: TGCGCCAGCAGCGCTTCGAATAGAGCGGGAGTGCTAGGGGGCGAGCAGTACTTC
d_call: TRBD2
v_call: TRBV5-1
clone_size: NA
j_call: TRBJ2-7

cdr3_aa: CASSPPSGPSGNTIYF
cdr3_nt: TGTGCCAGCTCACCACCGTCAGGGCCCTCTGGAAACACCATATATTTT
d_call: NA
v_call: TRBV18
clone_size: once
j_call: TRBJ1-3

cdr3_aa: CAISAIAGDTGELFF
cdr3_nt: TGTGCCATCAGTGCCATAGCGGGGGACACCGGGGAGCTGTTTTTT
d_call: TRBD2
v_call: TRBV10-3
clone_size: few
j_call: TRBJ2-2

cdr3_aa: CAAGRAGVRETQYF
cdr3_nt: TGTGCCGCCGGGCGCGCGGGAGTGAGGGAGACCCAGTACTTC
d_call: TRBD2
v_call: TRBV5-6
clone_size: few
j_call: TRBJ2-5

cdr3_aa: CASSPPSGRGYEQYF
cdr3_nt: TGTGCCAGCAGTCCTCCTAGCGGGAGAGGGTACGAGCAGTACTTC
d_call: TRBD2
v_call: TRBV27
clone_size: NA
j_call: TRBJ2-7

cdr3_aa: CASSQGVAGGFGFPEAFF
cdr3_nt: TGTGCCAGCAGCCAAGGGGTGGCTGGGGGTTTTGGTTTCCCTGAAGCTTTCTTT
d_call: NA
v_call: TRBV3-1
clone_size: few
j_call: TRBJ1-1

cdr3_aa: CASSPAPGPRFGYTF
cdr3_nt: TGCGCCAGCAGCCCAGCGCCGGGACCGCGTTTTGGCTACACCTTC
d_call: NA
v_call: TRBV5-1
clone_size: few
j_call: TRBJ1-2

cdr3_aa: CASSQTHTGELFF
cdr3_nt: TGTGCCAGCAGCCAAACTCACACCGGGGAGCTGTTTTTT
d_call: NA
v_call: TRBV4-2
clone_size: few
j_call: TRBJ2-2